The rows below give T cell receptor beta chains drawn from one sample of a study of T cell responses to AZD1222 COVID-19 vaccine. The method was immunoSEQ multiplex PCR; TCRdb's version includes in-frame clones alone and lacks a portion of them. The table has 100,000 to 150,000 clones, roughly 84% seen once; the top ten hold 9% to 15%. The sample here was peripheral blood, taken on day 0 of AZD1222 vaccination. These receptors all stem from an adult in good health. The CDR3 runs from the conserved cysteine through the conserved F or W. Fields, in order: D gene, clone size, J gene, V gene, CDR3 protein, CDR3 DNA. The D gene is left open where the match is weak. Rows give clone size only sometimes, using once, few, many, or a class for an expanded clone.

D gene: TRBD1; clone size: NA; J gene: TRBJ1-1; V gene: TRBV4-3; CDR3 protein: CASSQEQGRGIAFF; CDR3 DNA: TGCGCCAGCAGCCAGGAACAGGGGAGAGGTATAGCTTTCTTT
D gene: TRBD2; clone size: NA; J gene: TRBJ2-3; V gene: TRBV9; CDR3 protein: CASSVLSGRAPDTQYF; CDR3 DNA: TGTGCCAGCAGTGTCTTATCCGGGAGGGCCCCAGATACGCAGTATTTT
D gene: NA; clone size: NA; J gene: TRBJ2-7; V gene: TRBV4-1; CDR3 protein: CASSQFSLLSKAGKSYEQYF; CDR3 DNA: TGCGCCAGCAGCCAATTTTCTCTCTTGAGTAAAGCAGGGAAGAGCTACGAGCAGTACTTC
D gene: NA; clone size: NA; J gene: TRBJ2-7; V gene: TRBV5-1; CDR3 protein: CASSLAGSSYEQYF; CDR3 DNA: TGCGCCAGCAGCTTGGCGGGGAGTTCCTACGAGCAGTACTTC
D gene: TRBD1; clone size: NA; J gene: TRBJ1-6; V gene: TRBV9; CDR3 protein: CASSLRTGGLSPLHF; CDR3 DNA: TGTGCCAGCAGCTTAAGGACAGGGGGCCTTTCACCCCTCCACTTT
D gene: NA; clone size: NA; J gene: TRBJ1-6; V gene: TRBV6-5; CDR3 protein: CASSYRGGDSPLHF; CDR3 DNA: TGTGCCAGCAGTTACAGGGGAGGGGATTCACCCCTCCACTTT
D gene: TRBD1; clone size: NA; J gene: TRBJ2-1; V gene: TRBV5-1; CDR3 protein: CASSFLGQGDNEQFF; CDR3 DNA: TGCGCCAGCAGCTTCCTAGGACAGGGGGATAATGAGCAGTTCTTC
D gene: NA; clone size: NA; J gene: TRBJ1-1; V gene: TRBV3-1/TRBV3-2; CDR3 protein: CASSQALGGNRAGRALGTEAFF; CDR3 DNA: TGTGCCAGCAGCCAAGCCTTGGGTGGCAATCGGGCAGGGCGCGCATTGGGCACTGAAGCTTTCTTT
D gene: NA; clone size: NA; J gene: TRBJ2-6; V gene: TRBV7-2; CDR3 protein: CASSLWGSGANVLTF; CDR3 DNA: TGTGCCAGCAGCTTGTGGGGGTCTGGGGCCAACGTCCTGACTTTC
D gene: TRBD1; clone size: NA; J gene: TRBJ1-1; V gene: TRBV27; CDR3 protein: CASSLTGAWSTEAFF; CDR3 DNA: TGTGCCAGCAGTCTCACAGGGGCTTGGAGCACTGAAGCTTTCTTT
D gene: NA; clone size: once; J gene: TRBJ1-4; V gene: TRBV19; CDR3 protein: CASSKETTNEKLFF; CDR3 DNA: TGTGCCAGTAGTAAGGAAACAACTAATGAAAAACTGTTTTTT
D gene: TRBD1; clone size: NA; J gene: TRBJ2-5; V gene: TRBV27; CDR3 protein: CASTPKPDRAETQYF; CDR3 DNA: TGTGCCAGCACCCCAAAACCCGACAGGGCGGAGACCCAGTACTTC
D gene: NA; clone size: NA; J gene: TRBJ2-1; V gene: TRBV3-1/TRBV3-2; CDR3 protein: CASSQVKRTAYNEQFF; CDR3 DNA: TGTGCCAGCAGCCAAGTTAAGCGGACAGCCTACAATGAGCAGTTCTTC
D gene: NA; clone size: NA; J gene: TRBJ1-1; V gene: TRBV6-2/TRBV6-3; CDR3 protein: CASSYRGPDTEAFF; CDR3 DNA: TGTGCCAGCAGTTACCGGGGGCCGGACACTGAAGCTTTCTTT
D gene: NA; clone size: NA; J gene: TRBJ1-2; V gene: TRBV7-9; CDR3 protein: CASSLDLAPAPLLYGYTF; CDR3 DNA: TGTGCCAGCAGCTTAGATCTCGCGCCCGCCCCTCTCCTCTATGGCTACACCTTC
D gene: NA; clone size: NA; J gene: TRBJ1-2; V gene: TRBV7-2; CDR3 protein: CASSPSTDYGYTF; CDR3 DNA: TGTGCCAGCAGCCCATCGACAGACTATGGCTACACCTTC
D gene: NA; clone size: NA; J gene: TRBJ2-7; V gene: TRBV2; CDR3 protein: CASSEGAGSFDEQYF; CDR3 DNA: TGTGCCAGCAGTGAAGGGGCGGGGAGTTTCGACGAGCAGTACTTC
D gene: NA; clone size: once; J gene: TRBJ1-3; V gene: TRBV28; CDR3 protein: CASRVGQLGNTIYF; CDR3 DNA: TGTGCCAGCAGGGTCGGACAGTTAGGAAACACCATATATTTT
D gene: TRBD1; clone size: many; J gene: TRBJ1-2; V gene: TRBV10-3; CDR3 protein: CAISSGQGGFGYTF; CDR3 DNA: TGTGCCATCAGCTCCGGACAGGGAGGATTTGGCTACACCTTC
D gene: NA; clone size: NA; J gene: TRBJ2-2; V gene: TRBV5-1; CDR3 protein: CASSFRDPYTGELFF; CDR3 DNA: TGCGCCAGCAGCTTCCGGGACCCATACACCGGGGAGCTGTTTTTT
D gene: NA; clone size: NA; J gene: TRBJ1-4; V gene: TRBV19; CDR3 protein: CASSTNTGTPSF; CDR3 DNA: TGTGCCAGTAGTACCAATACCGGGACACCGTCGTTT
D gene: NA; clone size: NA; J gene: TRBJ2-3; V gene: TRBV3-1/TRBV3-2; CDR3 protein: CASSQGGDTDTQYF; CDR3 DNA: TGTGCCAGCAGCCAAGGCGGTGACACAGATACGCAGTATTTT
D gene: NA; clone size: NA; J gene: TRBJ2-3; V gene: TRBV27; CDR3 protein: CASRSGTLTDTQYF; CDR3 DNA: TGTGCCAGCAGGTCCGGGACACTCACAGATACGCAGTATTTT
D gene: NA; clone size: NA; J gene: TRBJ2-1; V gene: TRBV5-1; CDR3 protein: CASSSEGGGHNEQFF; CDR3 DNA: TGCGCCAGCAGCTCCGAGGGTGGGGGACACAATGAGCAGTTCTTC
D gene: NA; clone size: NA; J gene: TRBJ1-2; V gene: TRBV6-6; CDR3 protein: CASSTPTGALNYGYTF; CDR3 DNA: TGTGCCAGCAGTACCCCCACGGGGGCCCTTAACTATGGCTACACCTTC
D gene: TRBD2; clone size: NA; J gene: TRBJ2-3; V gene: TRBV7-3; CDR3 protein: CASSLLAGGSSTDTQYF; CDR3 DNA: TGTGCCAGCAGCTTACTGGCGGGGGGATCTAGCACAGATACGCAGTATTTT
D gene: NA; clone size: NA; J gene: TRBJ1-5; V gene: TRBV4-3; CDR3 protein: CASSQRPGDQPQHF; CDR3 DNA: TGCGCCAGCAGCCAACGGCCAGGGGATCAGCCCCAGCATTTT
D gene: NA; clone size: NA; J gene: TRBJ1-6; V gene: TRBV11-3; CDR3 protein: CASSLVEDSPLHF; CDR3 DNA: TGTGCCAGCAGCTTAGTGGAAGATTCACCCCTCCACTTT
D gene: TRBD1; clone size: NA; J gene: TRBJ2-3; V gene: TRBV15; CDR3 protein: CATSSDRVRTDTQYF; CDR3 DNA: TGTGCCACCAGCAGCGACAGGGTTCGCACAGATACGCAGTATTTT
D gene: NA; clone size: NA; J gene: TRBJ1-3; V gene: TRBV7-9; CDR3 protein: CASSLGPNTIYF; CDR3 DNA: TGTGCCAGCAGCTTAGGGCCAAACACCATATATTTT
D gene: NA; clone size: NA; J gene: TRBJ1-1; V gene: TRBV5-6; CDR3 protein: CASSFPLTEAFF; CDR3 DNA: TGTGCCAGCAGCTTTCCACTTACTGAAGCTTTCTTT
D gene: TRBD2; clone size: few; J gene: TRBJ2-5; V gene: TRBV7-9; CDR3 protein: CASSLEAGAPETQYF; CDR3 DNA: TGTGCCAGCAGCTTAGAAGCGGGGGCCCCAGAGACCCAGTACTTC
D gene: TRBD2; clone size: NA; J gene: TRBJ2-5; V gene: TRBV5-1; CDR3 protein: CASSAAGTSGMETQYF; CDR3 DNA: TGCGCCAGCAGCGCCGCCGGGACTAGCGGGATGGAGACCCAGTACTTC
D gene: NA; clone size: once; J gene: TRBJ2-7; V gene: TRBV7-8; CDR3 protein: CASSTGTSPYEQYF; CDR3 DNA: TGTGCCAGCAGCACCGGGACTTCTCCCTACGAGCAGTACTTC
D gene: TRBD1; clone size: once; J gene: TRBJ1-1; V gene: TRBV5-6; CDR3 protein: CASRGTGFVTEAFF; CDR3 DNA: TGTGCCAGCAGAGGGACAGGGTTTGTGACTGAAGCTTTCTTT
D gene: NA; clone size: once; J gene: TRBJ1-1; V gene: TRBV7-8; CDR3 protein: CASSFPGQANTEAFF; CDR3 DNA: TGTGCCAGCAGCTTTCCTGGGCAGGCGAACACTGAAGCTTTCTTT
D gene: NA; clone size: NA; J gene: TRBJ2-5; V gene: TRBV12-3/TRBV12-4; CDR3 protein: CASSQQGREYF; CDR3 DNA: TGTGCCAGCAGCCAACAGGGGAGGGAATACTTC
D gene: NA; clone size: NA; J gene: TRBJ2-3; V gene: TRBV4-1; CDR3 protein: CASSQVSDFTDTQYF; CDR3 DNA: TGCGCCAGCAGCCAAGTTTCGGACTTCACAGATACGCAGTATTTT
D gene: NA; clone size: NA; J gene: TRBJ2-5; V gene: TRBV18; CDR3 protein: CASSPLETQETQYF; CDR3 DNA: TGTGCCAGCTCACCACTAGAGACCCAAGAGACCCAGTACTTC
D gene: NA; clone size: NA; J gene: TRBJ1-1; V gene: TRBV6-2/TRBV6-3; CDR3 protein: CASSYFFPGAFF; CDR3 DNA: TGTGCCAGCAGTTATTTTTTTCCCGGGGCTTTCTTT
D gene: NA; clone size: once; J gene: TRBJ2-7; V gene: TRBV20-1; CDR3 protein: CSASRHNSYEQYF; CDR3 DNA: TGCAGTGCTAGTCGGCACAACTCCTACGAGCAGTACTTC
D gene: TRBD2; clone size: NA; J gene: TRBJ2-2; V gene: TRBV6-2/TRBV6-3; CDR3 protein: CASSPHRGDTGELFF; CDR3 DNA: TGTGCCAGCAGCCCCCACCGGGGGGATACCGGGGAGCTGTTTTTT
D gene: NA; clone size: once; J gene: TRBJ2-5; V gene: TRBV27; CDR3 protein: CASGRDLRGGQETQYF; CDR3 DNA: TGTGCCAGCGGAAGGGATTTGCGGGGAGGCCAAGAGACCCAGTACTTC
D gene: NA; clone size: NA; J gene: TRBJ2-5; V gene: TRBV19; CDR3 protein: CASSIRDEETQYF; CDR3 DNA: TGTGCCAGTAGTATCCGGGACGAAGAGACCCAGTACTTC
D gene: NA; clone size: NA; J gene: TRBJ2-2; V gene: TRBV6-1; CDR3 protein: CASSEGFNTGELFF; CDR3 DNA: TGTGCCAGCAGTGAAGGGTTTAACACCGGGGAGCTGTTTTTT
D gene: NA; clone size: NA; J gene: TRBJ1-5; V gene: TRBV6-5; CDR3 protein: CASSYDGNQPQHF; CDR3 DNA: TGTGCCAGCAGTTACGACGGCAATCAGCCCCAGCATTTT
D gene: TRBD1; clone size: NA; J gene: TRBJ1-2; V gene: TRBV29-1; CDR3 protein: CSAVTGDLGYTF; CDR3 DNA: TGCAGCGCTGTCACAGGGGACTTGGGCTACACCTTC
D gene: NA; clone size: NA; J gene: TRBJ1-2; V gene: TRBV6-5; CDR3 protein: CASSYSRTDGYTF; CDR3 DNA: TGTGCCAGCAGTTACTCACGGACAGATGGCTACACCTTC
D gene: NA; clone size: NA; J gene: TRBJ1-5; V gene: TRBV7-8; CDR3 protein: CASSFARQLNQPQHF; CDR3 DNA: TGTGCCAGCAGCTTTGCACGGCAGTTGAATCAGCCCCAGCATTTT
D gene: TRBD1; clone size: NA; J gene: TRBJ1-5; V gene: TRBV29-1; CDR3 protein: CSVVGTADQPQHF; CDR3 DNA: TGCAGCGTTGTTGGGACAGCGGATCAGCCCCAGCATTTT
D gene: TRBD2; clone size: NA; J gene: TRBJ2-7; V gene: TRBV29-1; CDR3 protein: CSVPGGAREQYF; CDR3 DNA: TGCAGCGTCCCCGGGGGGGCGCGGGAGCAGTACTTC
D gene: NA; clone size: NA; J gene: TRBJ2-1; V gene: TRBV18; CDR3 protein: CASSPVQEMNEQFF; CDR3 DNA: TGTGCCAGCTCACCAGTCCAGGAGATGAATGAGCAGTTCTTC
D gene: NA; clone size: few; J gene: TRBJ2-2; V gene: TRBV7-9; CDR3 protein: CASSLVGRGESNTGELFF; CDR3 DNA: TGTGCCAGCAGCTTAGTCGGTAGGGGGGAATCGAACACCGGGGAGCTGTTTTTT
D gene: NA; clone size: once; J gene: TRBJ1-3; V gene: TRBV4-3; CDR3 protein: CASSQDRNSGNTIYF; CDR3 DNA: TGCGCCAGCAGCCAAGATAGGAACTCTGGAAACACCATATATTTT